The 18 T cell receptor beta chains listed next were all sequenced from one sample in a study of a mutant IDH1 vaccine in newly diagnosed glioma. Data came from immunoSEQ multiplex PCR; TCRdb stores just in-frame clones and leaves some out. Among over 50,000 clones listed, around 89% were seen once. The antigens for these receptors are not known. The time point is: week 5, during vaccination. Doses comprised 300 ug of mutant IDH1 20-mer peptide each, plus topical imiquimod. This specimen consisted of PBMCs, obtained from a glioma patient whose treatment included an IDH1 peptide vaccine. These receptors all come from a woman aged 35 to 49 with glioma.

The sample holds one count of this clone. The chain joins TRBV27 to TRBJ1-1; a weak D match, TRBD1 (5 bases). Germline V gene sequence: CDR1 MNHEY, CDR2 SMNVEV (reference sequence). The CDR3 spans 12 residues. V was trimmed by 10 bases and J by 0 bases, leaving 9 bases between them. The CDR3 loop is CATRTLNTEAFF. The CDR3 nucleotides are TGTGCCACCCGGACACTGAACACTGAAGCTTTCTTT.

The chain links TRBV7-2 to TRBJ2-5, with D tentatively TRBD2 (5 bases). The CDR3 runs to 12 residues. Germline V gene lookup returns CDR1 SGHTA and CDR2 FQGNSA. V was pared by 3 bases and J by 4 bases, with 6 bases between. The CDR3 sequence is CASSLAGETQYF. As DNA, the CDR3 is TGTGCCAGCAGCTTGGCGGGAGAGACCCAGTACTTC.

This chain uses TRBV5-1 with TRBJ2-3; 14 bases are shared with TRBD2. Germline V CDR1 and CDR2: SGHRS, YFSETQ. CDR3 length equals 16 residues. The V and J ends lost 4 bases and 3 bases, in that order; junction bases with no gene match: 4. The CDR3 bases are TGCGCCAGCAGCGTAGGGACTAGCGGGAGTACAGATACGCAGTATTTT. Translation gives CASSVGTSGSTDTQYF.

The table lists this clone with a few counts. CDR3 amino acids: CASSILAGGPSEQYF. In nucleotides, the CDR3 is TGTGCCAGCAGCATACTAGCGGGAGGGCCGAGCGAGCAGTACTTC. This sequence joins TRBV5-4 and TRBJ2-7; TRBD2 aligns across 13 bases. This CDR3 is built from 15 residues. From germline, CDR1 is SGHNT and CDR2 YYREEE (reference sequence). The V gene end was trimmed by 4 bases and the J gene end by 6 bases; junction bases not matched to a gene: 7.

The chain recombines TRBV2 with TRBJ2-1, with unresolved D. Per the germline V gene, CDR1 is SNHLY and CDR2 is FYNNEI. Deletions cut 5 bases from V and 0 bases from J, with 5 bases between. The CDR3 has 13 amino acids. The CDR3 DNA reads TGTGCCAGCAGTCAGAGCTCCTACAATGAGCAGTTCTTC. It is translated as CASSQSSYNEQFF.

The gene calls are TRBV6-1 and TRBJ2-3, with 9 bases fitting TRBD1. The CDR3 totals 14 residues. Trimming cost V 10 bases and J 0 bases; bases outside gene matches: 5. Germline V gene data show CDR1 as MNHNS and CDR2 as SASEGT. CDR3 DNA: TGTGCCACCGCGGACAGGGGAAGCACAGATACGCAGTATTTT. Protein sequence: CATADRGSTDTQYF.

CDR3 DNA sequence: TGCGCCAGCAGCTTGGGACGGGTTCAGGGACTAGCGGGACGTGGTATCTACAATGAGCAGTTCTTC. This sequence encodes CASSLGRVQGLAGRGIYNEQFF. The V call is TRBV5-1, the J call TRBJ2-1, with 13 nucleotides matching TRBD2. The CDR3 consists of 22 residues. From germline, CDR1 is SGHRS and CDR2 YFSETQ. J gave up 3 bases and V 0 bases, and 18 bases lay outside the gene matches.

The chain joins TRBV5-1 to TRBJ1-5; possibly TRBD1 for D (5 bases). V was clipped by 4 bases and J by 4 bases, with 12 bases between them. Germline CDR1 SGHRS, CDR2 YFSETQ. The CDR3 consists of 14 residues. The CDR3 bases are TGCGCCAGCAGCCTGGACGGGGGGAATCAGCCCCAGCATTTT. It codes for CASSLDGGNQPQHF.

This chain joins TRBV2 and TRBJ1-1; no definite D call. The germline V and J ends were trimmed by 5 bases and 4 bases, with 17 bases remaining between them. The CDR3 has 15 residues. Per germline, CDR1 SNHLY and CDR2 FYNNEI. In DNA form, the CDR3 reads TGTGCCAGCAGTCTACGGCCCCCCGGGAGCACTGAAGCTTTCTTT. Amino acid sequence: CASSLRPPGSTEAFF.

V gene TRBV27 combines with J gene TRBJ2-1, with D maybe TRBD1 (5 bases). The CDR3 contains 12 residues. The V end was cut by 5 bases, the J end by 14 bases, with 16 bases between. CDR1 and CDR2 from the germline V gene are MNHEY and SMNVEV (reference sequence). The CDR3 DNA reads TGTGCCAGCAGTAACTTCCTTGGGGCCAAGTTCTTC. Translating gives CASSNFLGAKFF.

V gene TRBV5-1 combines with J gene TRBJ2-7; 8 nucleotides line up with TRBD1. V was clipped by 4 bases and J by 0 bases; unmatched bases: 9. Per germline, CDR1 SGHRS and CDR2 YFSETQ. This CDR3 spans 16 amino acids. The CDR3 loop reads CASSEGTGVFSYEQYF. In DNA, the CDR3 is TGCGCCAGCAGCGAGGGGACAGGAGTTTTCTCCTACGAGCAGTACTTC. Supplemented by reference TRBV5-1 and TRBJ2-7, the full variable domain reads KAGVTQTPRYLIKTRGQQVTLSCSPISGHRSVSWYQQTPGQGLQFLFEYFSETQRNKGNFPGRFSGRQFSNSRSEMNVSTLELGDSALYLCASSEGTGVFSYEQYFGPGTRLTVT.

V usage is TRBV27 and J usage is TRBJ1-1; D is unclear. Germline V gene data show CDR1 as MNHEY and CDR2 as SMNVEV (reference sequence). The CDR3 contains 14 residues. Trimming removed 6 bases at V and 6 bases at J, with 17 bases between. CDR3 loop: CASSPRNRVSEAFF. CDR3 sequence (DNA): TGTGCCAGCAGCCCCAGGAATAGGGTGTCTGAAGCTTTCTTT.

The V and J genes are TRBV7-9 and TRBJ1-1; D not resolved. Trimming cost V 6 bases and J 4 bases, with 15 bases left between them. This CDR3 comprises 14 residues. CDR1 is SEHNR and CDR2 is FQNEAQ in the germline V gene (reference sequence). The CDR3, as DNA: TGTGCCAGCAGTTCCCCCCCCGGGGTCACTGAAGCTTTCTTT. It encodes CASSSPPGVTEAFF.

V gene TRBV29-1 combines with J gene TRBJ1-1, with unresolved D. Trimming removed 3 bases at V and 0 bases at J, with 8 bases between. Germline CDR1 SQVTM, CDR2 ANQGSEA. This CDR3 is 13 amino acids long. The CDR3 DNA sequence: TGCAGCGTTGATGGGCTGCTGAACACTGAAGCTTTCTTT. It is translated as CSVDGLLNTEAFF. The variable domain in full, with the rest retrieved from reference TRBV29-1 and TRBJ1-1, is SAVISQKPSRDICQRGTSLTIQCQVDSQVTMMFWYRQQPGQSLTLIATANQGSEATYESGFVIDKFPISRPNLTFSTLTVSNMSPEDSSIYLCSVDGLLNTEAFFGQGTRLTVV.

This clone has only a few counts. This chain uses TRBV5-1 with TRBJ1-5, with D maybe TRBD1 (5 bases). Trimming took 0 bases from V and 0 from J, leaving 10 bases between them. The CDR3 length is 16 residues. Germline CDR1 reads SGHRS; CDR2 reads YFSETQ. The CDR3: CASSLGDGYSNQPQHF. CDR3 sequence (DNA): TGCGCCAGCAGCTTGGGGGACGGTTATAGCAATCAGCCCCAGCATTTT.

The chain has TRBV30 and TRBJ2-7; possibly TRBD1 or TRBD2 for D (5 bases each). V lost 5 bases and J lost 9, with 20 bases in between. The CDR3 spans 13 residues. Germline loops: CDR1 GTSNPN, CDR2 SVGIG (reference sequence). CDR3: CAWGRDPEPRQYF. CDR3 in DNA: TGTGCCTGGGGCCGGGACCCTGAGCCAAGGCAGTACTTC.

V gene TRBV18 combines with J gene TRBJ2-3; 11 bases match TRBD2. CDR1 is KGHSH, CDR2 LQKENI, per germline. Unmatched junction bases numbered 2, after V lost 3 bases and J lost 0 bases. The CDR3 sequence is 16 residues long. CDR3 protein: CASSPRTSGSTDTQYF. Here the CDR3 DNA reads TGTGCCAGCTCACCGAGGACTAGCGGGAGCACAGATACGCAGTATTTT.

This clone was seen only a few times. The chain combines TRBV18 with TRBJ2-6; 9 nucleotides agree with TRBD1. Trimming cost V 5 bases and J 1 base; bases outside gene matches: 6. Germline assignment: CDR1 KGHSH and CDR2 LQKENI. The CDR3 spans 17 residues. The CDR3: CASSELGQGSGANVLTF. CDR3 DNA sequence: TGTGCCAGCTCAGAACTGGGACAGGGTTCTGGGGCCAACGTCCTGACTTTC.